The sequence of this T cell receptor (beta chain) was determined in a study of monozygotic twins with inflammatory bowel disease. TCRalpha and TCRbeta cDNA was put through two nested PCRs of approximately 17 and 9 cycles. After re-calling the 5' RACE reads, TCRdb lists one entry per CDR3 protein, DNA absent. This specimen shows about 160,000 distinct CDR3 sequences; the ten leading clones hold 2.4%. The CDR3 covers 17 residues. CDR1 and CDR2 (germline): LNHDA, SQIVND (reference sequence). The sequence was collected from a human donor with ulcerative colitis or Crohn's disease, or a healthy co-twin of an affected twin (not recorded which). The J gene is TRBJ2-6, the V gene TRBV19. Sequenced input: blood. The CDR3 spells CASSDKAGVSGANVLTF.